This T cell receptor beta chain is from a study of T cell responses to AZD1222 COVID-19 vaccine. Overall study results and limits: Donors were mostly white British, more females; clonal diversity possibly underestimated. Baseline seropositives among AZD1222 recipients totaled only five or six.

TCRdb keeps only in-frame clones here, not all; method: immunoSEQ multiplex PCR. The sample consists of 90,000 or so clones, 80% to 90% of them appearing once. This CDR3 is built from 14 residues. Germline V gives CDR1 SGHRS, CDR2 YFSETQ. Deletions cut 0 bases from V and 2 bases from J, with 8 bases between. About this clone: Its specificity is not known. Other DNA sequences in this sample translate to the same CDR3.

The material sequenced was peripheral blood, taken on day 0 of AZD1222 vaccination. The chain uses TRBV5-1 and TRBJ2-5; TRBD2 might be the D (5 bases). The clonotype comes from an adult in good health. In nucleotides, the CDR3 is TGCGCCAGCAGCTTGGGGACTTCTCAAGAGACCCAGTACTTC. This encodes CASSLGTSQETQYF. The whole variable domain, filled in from reference TRBV5-1 and TRBJ2-5, reads KAGVTQTPRYLIKTRGQQVTLSCSPISGHRSVSWYQQTPGQGLQFLFEYFSETQRNKGNFPGRFSGRQFSNSRSEMNVSTLELGDSALYLCASSLGTSQETQYFGPGTRLLVL.